This T cell receptor (beta chain) was found in a study of T cell responses to AZD1222 COVID-19 vaccine. Measured with immunoSEQ multiplex PCR; TCRdb has only the in-frame clones, and not every one. The sample lists 120,000 or so clones, 70% to 90% occurring once. Points from the study as a whole: Most donors were white British, females outnumbered males, and clonal diversity was possibly underestimated.

A word on this clone: The antigen remains unidentified.

The clonotype originates from an adult in good health. The source was peripheral blood, collected on day 0 of AZD1222 vaccination.

CDR3 in amino acids: CSVDDQETQYF. The CDR3 coding sequence is TGCAGCGTTGACGACCAAGAGACCCAGTACTTC. The chain joins TRBV29-1 to TRBJ2-5, with D unresolved. The CDR3 runs 11 residues. Trimming cost V 3 bases and J 0 bases, with 2 bases left between them. The germline V gene has CDR1 SQVTM and CDR2 ANQGSEA.